This entry lists 30 T cell receptor beta chains sequenced from one sample in a study of neurological immune-mediated disorders. The sample's time point: longitudinal time-point 1 (baseline). TCRdb analysed the 5' RACE reads with MiXCR anew, one entry per CDR3 protein. Altogether some 60,000 distinct CDR3 sequences are present, approximately 11% being singletons, with the ten largest covering about 6.6%. Sequencing used PBMCs. The receptors shown here come from a male donor with HTLV-1-associated myelopathy (HAM/TSP).

This clonotype appeared many times. V usage is TRBV5-1 and J usage is TRBJ2-5; D is undetermined. Germline loops: CDR1 SGHRS, CDR2 YFSETQ. Trimming removed 2 bases at V and 5 bases at J, with 10 bases between. The length of the CDR3 is 13 residues. The CDR3 region has the DNA TGCGCCAGCAGCTTAGGAGTCAGCGAGACCCAGTACTTC. The encoded protein is CASSLGVSETQYF. The full variable domain, with the rest looked up from reference TRBV5-1 and TRBJ2-5, is KAGVTQTPRYLIKTRGQQVTLSCSPISGHRSVSWYQQTPGQGLQFLFEYFSETQRNKGNFPGRFSGRQFSNSRSEMNVSTLELGDSALYLCASSLGVSETQYFGPGTRLLVL.

This clonotype was counted ten times or more. This chain uses TRBV28 with TRBJ2-1; no clear D gene. Trimming removed 2 bases from V and 7 bases from J, with 12 bases in between. The CDR3 loop spans 14 amino acids. In germline, CDR1 is MDHEN, CDR2 SYDVKM. CDR3 DNA: TGTGCCAGCAGTTTACCGACCTCCATAAATGAGCAGTTCTTC. Its translation is CASSLPTSINEQFF.

This clonotype occurred many times. The V gene is TRBV7-2, the J gene TRBJ2-3; 7 bases align to TRBD2. The germline V gene encodes CDR1 SGHTA and CDR2 FQGNSA. V trimming: 3 bases; J trimming: 6 bases; junction bases outside the gene matches: 6. This CDR3 comprises 14 residues. CDR3 coding DNA: TGTGCCAGCAGCTTTCGGGTGGGGGGGGATACGCAGTATTTT. It translates to CASSFRVGGDTQYF.

As regards this clonotype: A much more abundant neighbour one base away suggests this may be a read error. The chain recombines TRBV2 with TRBJ1-1; D remains unclear. Deletions cut 4 bases from V and 2 bases from J, with 17 bases between. The CDR3 has 16 residues. Germline V lookup: CDR1 SNHLY, CDR2 FYNNEI. The CDR3 bases are TGTGCCAGCAGTGGGTCGATCAGGCTCTTCAACACTGAAGCTTTCTTT. This encodes CASSGSIRLFNTEAFF.

In this sample, this clonotype turned up many times. This chain's CDR3 is CSVPTGTGVRETQYF. The CDR3 nucleotides are TGCAGCGTCCCGACCGGGACAGGGGTTCGAGAGACCCAGTACTTC. This chain uses TRBV29-1 with TRBJ2-5; 10 bases are a match to TRBD1. J was trimmed by 4 bases and V by 6 bases; bases with no gene match: 11. CDR3 length: 15 amino acids. Germline lookup yields CDR1 SQVTM and CDR2 ANQGSEA.

This clonotype was detected ten times or more. The rearrangement uses TRBV14 and TRBJ2-2, with TRBD1 matching 9 bases. J was trimmed by 3 bases and V by 4 bases; bases with no gene match: 6. CDR3 length: 16 residues. The germline V gene has CDR1 SGHDN and CDR2 FVKESK. CDR3 nucleotides: TGTGCCAGCAGCCGAGGACAGGGGACTTACACCGGGGAGCTGTTTTTT. Its protein product is CASSRGQGTYTGELFF.

Ten or more counts support this clonotype. As DNA, the CDR3 is TGCGCCAGCAGCTTGGACATTAGCGGACTCTACAATGAGCAGTTCTTC. Its protein product is CASSLDISGLYNEQFF. This chain links TRBV5-1 with TRBJ2-1, with D maybe TRBD2 (6 bases). The CDR3 length is 16 residues. Germline V CDR1 and CDR2: SGHRS, YFSETQ. V gave up 0 bases and J gave up 3 bases, with 13 bases separating them. Looking up the rest from reference TRBV5-1 and TRBJ2-1 gives the full variable domain: KAGVTQTPRYLIKTRGQQVTLSCSPISGHRSVSWYQQTPGQGLQFLFEYFSETQRNKGNFPGRFSGRQFSNSRSEMNVSTLELGDSALYLCASSLDISGLYNEQFFGPGTRLTVL.

This clonotype was detected many times. The chain joins TRBV29-1 to TRBJ1-5, with no clear D. Deletions cut 4 bases from V and 3 bases from J, with 13 bases between. CDR3 length: 14 residues. Germline V CDR1 and CDR2: SQVTM, ANQGSEA. CDR3 in DNA: TGCAGCGTTGTCCTCGGAGGCGTCAATCAGCCCCAGCATTTT. Its translation: CSVVLGGVNQPQHF. Complete variable domain (other parts from reference TRBV29-1 and TRBJ1-5): SAVISQKPSRDICQRGTSLTIQCQVDSQVTMMFWYRQQPGQSLTLIATANQGSEATYESGFVIDKFPISRPNLTFSTLTVSNMSPEDSSIYLCSVVLGGVNQPQHFGDGTRLSIL.

This clonotype has a count of ten or more. For the CDR3, the DNA is TGTGCCAGCAGCGGCAATAGAGGGAGGGGAGTCTACGAGCAGTACTTC. Translating it yields CASSGNRGRGVYEQYF. The rearrangement uses TRBV7-2 and TRBJ2-7; 7 nucleotides align to TRBD2. CDR3 size: 16 residues. V lost 5 bases, J lost 3 bases, and 13 bases stayed unmatched. In germline, CDR1 is SGHTA, CDR2 FQGNSA. Together with reference TRBV7-2 and TRBJ2-7, the CDR3 gives the full variable domain: GAGVSQSPSNKVTEKGKDVELRCDPISGHTALYWYRQSLGQGLEFLIYFQGNSAPDKSGLPSDRFSAERTGGSVSTLTIQRTQQEDSAVYLCASSGNRGRGVYEQYFGPGTRLTVT.

This clonotype occurred many times. The chain recombines TRBV20-1 with TRBJ2-3; 10 nucleotides line up with TRBD2. V was pared by 7 bases and J by 5 bases, with 9 bases of the junction left unmatched. The CDR3 runs to 14 residues. Germline CDR1 is DFQATT and CDR2 is SNEGSKA (reference sequence). The DNA of the CDR3 is TGCAGTGACAAAGCGGGGGGGCGGGAAGATACGCAGTATTTT. This translates into CSDKAGGREDTQYF.

This clonotype came up a few times. The chain has TRBV5-1 and TRBJ2-7; TRBD2 might be the D (6 bases). Trimming stripped 4 bases from V and 0 bases from J, with 14 bases between. This CDR3 is built from 15 residues. Germline loops: CDR1 SGHRS, CDR2 YFSETQ. CDR3 coding DNA: TGCGCCAGCAGCGCGGGACCATCCCTCTCCTACGAGCAGTACTTC. This gives the protein CASSAGPSLSYEQYF. Full variable domain (remainder filled in from reference TRBV5-1 and TRBJ2-7): KAGVTQTPRYLIKTRGQQVTLSCSPISGHRSVSWYQQTPGQGLQFLFEYFSETQRNKGNFPGRFSGRQFSNSRSEMNVSTLELGDSALYLCASSAGPSLSYEQYFGPGTRLTVT.

There are many counts of this clonotype. V usage is TRBV7-9 and J usage is TRBJ2-1; possible D gene TRBD1, 6 bases. CDR1 and CDR2 (germline): SEHNR, FQNEAQ (reference sequence). Trimming shortened V by 5 bases and J by 15 bases, and 23 bases separated the two germline ends. This CDR3 is 14 amino acids long. This CDR3 is CASSTIDRPYRLFF. CDR3 nucleotide sequence: TGTGCCAGCAGCACTATCGACAGGCCTTACCGGCTGTTCTTC.

This clonotype was seen many times. The V gene is TRBV20-1, the J gene TRBJ2-7, with D hard to call. Germline V gives CDR1 DFQATT, CDR2 SNEGSKA (reference sequence). The CDR3 totals 11 residues. V lost 5 bases and J lost 7, with 12 bases in between. The DNA of the CDR3 is TGCAGTGCTGGACGGAGTACAGAGCAGTACTTC. As protein: CSAGRSTEQYF.

This clonotype was recorded at least ten times. This chain connects TRBV7-2 to TRBJ2-7; D unresolved. The germline V and J ends were trimmed by 0 bases and 1 base, with 10 bases remaining between them. In germline, CDR1 is SGHTA, CDR2 FQGNSA. The CDR3 spans 15 residues. The CDR3 nucleotides read TGTGCCAGCAGCTTAGCCGGCAGATTATCCTACGAGCAGTACTTC. Its protein is CASSLAGRLSYEQYF.

This clonotype was seen ten or more times. The chain has TRBV7-9 and TRBJ2-3, with TRBD2 matching 13 bases. The junction had 5 bases not matched to a gene; V was cut back by 5 bases and J by 6 bases. The CDR3 has 15 amino acids. Per germline, CDR1 SEHNR and CDR2 FQNEAQ (reference sequence). The CDR3 region has the DNA TGTGCCAGCAGCATTGGGACTAGCGGGGTGGATACGCAGTATTTT. It codes for CASSIGTSGVDTQYF.

This clonotype occurred many times. The CDR3 bases are TGTGCCAGCAGCTTAGATTTTGCATACTACAATGAGCAGTTCTTC. Translated, it gives CASSLDFAYYNEQFF. The gene calls are TRBV7-2 and TRBJ2-1; D is ambiguous. The V gene's germline CDR1 is SGHTA and CDR2 FQGNSA. Trimming shortened V by 1 base and J by 3 bases, and 10 bases separated the two germline ends. The length of the CDR3 is 15 residues.

This clonotype has ten or more counts. The chain links TRBV27 to TRBJ1-1, with no clear D. Trimming cost V 7 bases and J 4 bases, with 10 bases left between them. This CDR3 contains 12 residues. CDR1 and CDR2 (germline): MNHEY, SMNVEV (reference sequence). The CDR3 coding sequence is TGTGCCAGCAAAGGGTCCATCACTGAAGCTTTCTTT. It translates to CASKGSITEAFF.

This clonotype was observed many times. V is TRBV6-5 and J is TRBJ1-1; no definite D call. CDR1 and CDR2 from the germline V gene are MNHEY and SVGAGI. The CDR3 sequence is 13 residues long. Trimming cost V 7 bases and J 11 bases, with 20 bases left between them. The CDR3 bases are TGTGCCAGCACTGAACCCGGACGGTTAAATGCTTTCTTT. It is translated as CASTEPGRLNAFF.

As concerns this clonotype: The junction departs from germline at one end; a sequencing error may be responsible. This rearrangement joins TRBV12-3 or TRBV12-4 to TRBJ2-5; D possibly uses TRBD1 or TRBD2 (5 bases each). CDR3 length equals 16 residues. The CDR3 is CASSLISGVGVKTQYF. CDR3 bases: TGTGCTAGCAGTTTAATTAGTGGGGTGGGGGTAAAGACCCAGTACTTC.

This clonotype was recorded many times. This rearrangement joins TRBV5-1 to TRBJ2-2, with 8 nucleotides matching TRBD1. CDR1 is SGHRS, CDR2 YFSETQ, per germline. This CDR3 is built from 15 residues. Losses at the gene ends were 6 bases for V and 1 base for J; bases not matched to a gene: 5. This CDR3 reads CASTQTGENTGELFF. For the CDR3, the DNA is TGCGCCAGCACCCAGACAGGGGAGAACACCGGGGAGCTGTTTTTT.

This clonotype was observed many times. This chain uses TRBV11-2 with TRBJ1-5, with D tentatively TRBD1 (6 bases). With 5 bases removed from V and 4 bases from J, the gap between germline ends came to 15 bases. Germline assignment: CDR1 SGHAT and CDR2 FQNNGV. This CDR3 region has 15 residues. The CDR3 DNA reads as TGTGCCAGCAGCGAACTGGACAGCTTTAATCAGCCCCAGCATTTT. Translating gives CASSELDSFNQPQHF.

This clonotype was counted at least ten times. This sequence joins TRBV6-5 and TRBJ2-5; no clear D. V was pared by 0 bases and J by 1 base, with 9 bases between. Looked up from germline, CDR1 is MNHEY and CDR2 is SVGAGI. The CDR3 spans 15 residues. The CDR3 region has the DNA TGTGCCAGCAGTTACTCGCCCAGAGTCCAAGAGACCCAGTACTTC. Translating gives CASSYSPRVQETQYF.

This clonotype was recorded at least ten times. The chain uses TRBV5-1 and TRBJ1-2; D is unclear. Trimming removed 1 base from V and 3 bases from J, with 10 bases in between. The CDR3 sequence is 14 residues long. The V gene's germline CDR1 is SGHRS and CDR2 YFSETQ. CDR3 sequence: CASSLFTADYGYTF. CDR3 DNA sequence: TGCGCCAGCAGCTTGTTCACCGCAGACTATGGCTACACCTTC.

The chain uses TRBV5-5 and TRBJ1-5; 12 positions match TRBD1. The CDR3 totals 15 residues. The ends lost 4 bases at V and 9 bases at J; junction bases unmatched: 8. Germline V gene lookup returns CDR1 SGHKS and CDR2 YYEKEE (reference sequence). DNA of the CDR3: TGTGCCAGCAGCCAGGGACAGGGGGCAGGGAGGCCCCAGCATTTT. It codes for CASSQGQGAGRPQHF.

About this clonotype itself: A read error may produce the germline difference seen at one junction end. The chain links TRBV12-3 or TRBV12-4 to TRBJ1-1; maybe TRBD1 (5 bases). This CDR3 has 13 residues. Here the CDR3 DNA reads TGTGCCAGCACCCTGGACACGAACTCTGAAGCTTACTTT. It encodes CASTLDTNSEAYF.

This clonotype was observed at least ten times. The V call is TRBV6-2 or TRBV6-3, the J call TRBJ2-1, with D possibly TRBD2 on 5 matching bases. V was cut by 2 bases and J by 1 base, with 15 bases left in between. This CDR3 comprises 17 residues. Germline assignment: CDR1 MNHEY and CDR2 SVGEGT. The CDR3 sequence: CASSYGSSSISYNEQFF. The CDR3 nucleotides read TGTGCCAGCAGTTACGGGAGCAGTAGTATTTCCTACAATGAGCAGTTCTTC.

This clonotype was seen repeatedly, ten times or more. V usage is TRBV10-2 and J usage is TRBJ1-6; D is unclear. Germline V lookup: CDR1 WSHSY, CDR2 SAAADI. V gave up 2 bases and J gave up 8 bases, with 10 bases separating them. The CDR3 has 14 residues. CDR3 region: CASSEGPQDSPLHF. Here the CDR3 DNA reads TGCGCCAGCAGTGAGGGGCCCCAGGATTCACCCCTCCACTTT.

This clonotype was seen more than once but under ten times. This could be a read error, since a much larger clone is one nucleotide away. This CDR3 reads CVSSYPPGRDQPQHF. Written as DNA, the CDR3 is TGTGTCAGCAGTTACCCCCCGGGCAGGGATCAGCCCCAGCATTTT. This chain uses TRBV6-6 with TRBJ1-5, with a possible D match to TRBD1 (5 bases). Per the germline V gene, CDR1 is MNHNY and CDR2 is SVGAGI (reference sequence). This CDR3 is built from 15 residues.

This clonotype occurred many times. The chain has TRBV3-1 and TRBJ1-5; 9 bases align to TRBD1. The CDR3 consists of 16 residues. V lost 4 bases to trimming and J lost 0 bases; unmatched junction nucleotides: 4. The germline CDR1 and CDR2 sequences are LGHDT and YNNKEL (reference sequence). The CDR3 reads CASSRGTGISNQPQHF. The CDR3 nucleotides read TGTGCCAGCAGCCGGGGGACAGGGATTAGCAATCAGCCCCAGCATTTT.

Turning to this clonotype: An end of the junction does not agree with germline; a read error may underlie this. The J gene is TRBJ1-1, the V gene TRBV20-1, with a possible D match to TRBD1 (5 bases). CDR1 is DFQATT and CDR2 is SNEGSKA in the germline V gene (reference sequence). This CDR3 spans 14 amino acids. The CDR3 loop reads CRARGSPMNTEAFF. CDR3 bases: TGTCGTGCTAGGGGATCTCCTATGAACACTGAAGCTTTCTTT.